These T cell receptor beta chains were read from a single sample in a study of T cell responses to AZD1222 COVID-19 vaccine. Clones were sequenced by immunoSEQ multiplex PCR, and TCRdb holds only the in-frame ones, with some missing. The data show about 110,000 clones, roughly 87% seen once. The sample here was peripheral blood, taken on day 0 of AZD1222 vaccination. Source of these receptors: an adult in good health. CDR3s include the opening cysteine and the closing phenylalanine or tryptophan. A D gene is named only where the DNA matches it firmly. The size field is filled for only some rows; it gives once, few, many or a size class.

cdr3_nt | cdr3_aa | clone_size | v_call | d_call | j_call
TGCGCCAGCAGCTTGGCCGGACTAACTGGCTACAATGAGCAGTTCTTC | CASSLAGLTGYNEQFF | NA | TRBV5-1 | NA | TRBJ2-1
TGCGCCAGCGCATACGAGATCAACACTGAAGCTTTCTTT | CASAYEINTEAFF | NA | TRBV5-1 | NA | TRBJ1-1
TGTGCCAGCAGTTTTACCGGGACTAGCGGATACAATGAGCAGTTCTTC | CASSFTGTSGYNEQFF | NA | TRBV28 | TRBD2 | TRBJ2-1
TGCGCCAGCAGTCAAACGATGGGCAGGGGGCGCGAGGAGACCCAGTACTTC | CASSQTMGRGREETQYF | NA | TRBV23-1 | TRBD1 | TRBJ2-5
TGTGCCAGCTCACCACCCGGCGGGACACCCATCTTGGATACGCAGTATTTT | CASSPPGGTPILDTQYF | NA | TRBV18 | NA | TRBJ2-3
TGTGCCAGCAGCTTTTTCGGGACAGGGGTCGGTAACTATGGCTACACCTTC | CASSFFGTGVGNYGYTF | NA | TRBV5-4 | TRBD1 | TRBJ1-2
TGTGCCAGCAGTTACCCGGGACAGGGTCTACGTTATTCACCCCTCCACTTT | CASSYPGQGLRYSPLHF | NA | TRBV6-2/TRBV6-3 | TRBD1 | TRBJ1-6
TGTGCCAGCAGTTACCTCGACAGGGAAGGCAATGAGCAGTTCTTC | CASSYLDREGNEQFF | NA | TRBV6-2/TRBV6-3 | TRBD1 | TRBJ2-1
TGTGCCAGCAGCCAGGGGTACGGGCCCCAGCATTTT | CASSQGYGPQHF | once | TRBV27 | NA | TRBJ1-5
TGTGCCAGCAGCTCTACCGGGACCCTATCGAGGGAGCAGTACTTC | CASSSTGTLSREQYF | NA | TRBV11-2 | NA | TRBJ2-7
TGTGCCAGCAGCCCTAAGTGGACCGGGGAGCTGTTTTTT | CASSPKWTGELFF | NA | TRBV21-1 | NA | TRBJ2-2
TGTGCCAGTAGGGGGGAACAGGGTAGGACTGAAGCTTTCTTT | CASRGEQGRTEAFF | NA | TRBV19 | NA | TRBJ1-1
TGTGCCAGCAGTTCCCCCGGCGGGGTCGGGACTGAAGCTTTCTTT | CASSSPGGVGTEAFF | NA | TRBV28 | NA | TRBJ1-1
TGTGCCAGCAGCTTAGCGTTTGGTCCTCGGTGGGGGACAGGGGGCGAAGATACGCAGTATTTT | CASSLAFGPRWGTGGEDTQYF | once | TRBV7-2 | TRBD1 | TRBJ2-3
TGTGCCAGCAGCTCTCAGCGGGTTAGCACAGATACGCAGTATTTT | CASSSQRVSTDTQYF | few | TRBV7-2 | NA | TRBJ2-3
TGTGCCAGCAGCCCCTGGTCCGACGAGCAGTACTTC | CASSPWSDEQYF | NA | TRBV7-8 | NA | TRBJ2-7
TGTGCCAGCAGCTTAGGACAGGGGTTTCGGGGGCACACTGAAGCTTTCTTT | CASSLGQGFRGHTEAFF | NA | TRBV13 | TRBD1 | TRBJ1-1
TGTGCCAGCAGTTCACCCGGGAGGAACACTGAAGCTTTCTTT | CASSSPGRNTEAFF | NA | TRBV6-5 | NA | TRBJ1-1
TGCGCCAGCAGCCCCGACAGGAACCAGATTAATGAAAAACTGTTTTTT | CASSPDRNQINEKLFF | NA | TRBV5-1 | NA | TRBJ1-4
TGTGGTGAGAGAAGGGCAGGGCGACAGCCCCAGCATTTT | CGERRAGRQPQHF | NA | TRBV27 | NA | TRBJ1-5
TGTGCCTGGAATAGGGGACAGAGCAATCAGCCCCAGCATTTT | CAWNRGQSNQPQHF | NA | TRBV30 | TRBD1 | TRBJ1-5
TGTGCCAGCAGCGCGGGTGGAGGGGCCGCCCCAGTCTATGGCTACACCTTC | CASSAGGGAAPVYGYTF | NA | TRBV5-4 | NA | TRBJ1-2
TGTGCCAGCTCACCCCCGACCGGGACAGGGTCTGAGAATGAGCAGTTCTTC | CASSPPTGTGSENEQFF | NA | TRBV18 | TRBD1 | TRBJ2-1
TGTGCCAGCAGTTACTTGGAAAACGGGGAGCTGTTTTTT | CASSYLENGELFF | NA | TRBV6-2/TRBV6-3 | NA | TRBJ2-2
TGTGCCAGCAGCTTACTCCAGGGGGATAGGACCGGGGAGCTGTTTTTT | CASSLLQGDRTGELFF | NA | TRBV7-6 | TRBD1 | TRBJ2-2
TGTGCCAGCAGTTACTCGATGAGCGGGGGGGCCTCAGATACGCAGTATTTT | CASSYSMSGGASDTQYF | once | TRBV6-2/TRBV6-3 | TRBD2 | TRBJ2-3
TGTGCCAGCAGTTACAACAGGGAGGGAAGAGCTTTCTTT | CASSYNREGRAFF | NA | TRBV6-2/TRBV6-3 | NA | TRBJ1-1
TGTGCCAGCAGTGAAGGGGGGCTAGAGACCCAGTACTTC | CASSEGGLETQYF | NA | TRBV2 | NA | TRBJ2-5
TGTGCCAGCAGCTCAACCTGGGGGGACAACACGCTCTACGAGCAGTACTTC | CASSSTWGDNTLYEQYF | NA | TRBV7-2 | NA | TRBJ2-7
TGTGCCAGCAGCCCGACAGGGGAGGAATATGGCTACACCTTC | CASSPTGEEYGYTF | NA | TRBV11-2 | TRBD1 | TRBJ1-2
TGTGCCAGCAGCCCGGGGGTTGCCACAACTAATGAAAAACTGTTTTTT | CASSPGVATTNEKLFF | once | TRBV5-6 | NA | TRBJ1-4
TGTGCCAGCAGCTCCGCAGGCGGGGAGAAGCAGTTCTTC | CASSSAGGEKQFF | once | TRBV7-3 | NA | TRBJ2-1
TGTGCCAGCAGCAGAAGCGGGACAGTGAACACTGAAGCTTTCTTT | CASSRSGTVNTEAFF | NA | TRBV7-8 | TRBD1 | TRBJ1-1
TGCGCCAGCAGCGACCCATCGAGGGGTAGCACAGATACGCAGTATTTT | CASSDPSRGSTDTQYF | NA | TRBV5-1 | NA | TRBJ2-3
TGCAGCGTTGATGGGGCGGGGGGTCCCGAGACCCAGTACTTC | CSVDGAGGPETQYF | NA | TRBV29-1 | TRBD2 | TRBJ2-5
TGTGCCAGTAGTGGCAGGAACAATCAGCCCCAGCATTTT | CASSGRNNQPQHF | NA | TRBV19 | NA | TRBJ1-5
TGTGCCAGCTCACCGGGGATTTATGGCTACACCTTC | CASSPGIYGYTF | NA | TRBV18 | NA | TRBJ1-2
TGTGCCAGCAGCTTAGATCCTCGGACAGGGGTTGAAAAACTGTTTTTT | CASSLDPRTGVEKLFF | NA | TRBV11-2 | TRBD1 | TRBJ1-4
TGTGCCAGCAGCTTTTCGACAGGGAACTACGAGCAGTACTTC | CASSFSTGNYEQYF | NA | TRBV6-5 | TRBD1 | TRBJ2-7
TGTGCCAGCAGCGCAAGGCGGGGCACTGAAGCTTTCTTT | CASSARRGTEAFF | NA | TRBV9 | NA | TRBJ1-1
TGTGCCAGCACCAAACGTTTGGGGTCTTTGGGAGAGACCCAGTACTTC | CASTKRLGSLGETQYF | few | TRBV5-4 | NA | TRBJ2-5
TGTGCCAGTAGTAGCGACTTACAGGGGGCCGACGAGCAGTACTTC | CASSSDLQGADEQYF | NA | TRBV19 | TRBD1 | TRBJ2-7
TGTGCCACCAGCGTCAGACAGCGATTCTCTGGAAACACCATATATTTT | CATSVRQRFSGNTIYF | once | TRBV15 | NA | TRBJ1-3
TGTGCCAGCAGCCGACAGGTTTCGGCAAGCACAGATACGCAGTATTTT | CASSRQVSASTDTQYF | NA | TRBV27 | NA | TRBJ2-3